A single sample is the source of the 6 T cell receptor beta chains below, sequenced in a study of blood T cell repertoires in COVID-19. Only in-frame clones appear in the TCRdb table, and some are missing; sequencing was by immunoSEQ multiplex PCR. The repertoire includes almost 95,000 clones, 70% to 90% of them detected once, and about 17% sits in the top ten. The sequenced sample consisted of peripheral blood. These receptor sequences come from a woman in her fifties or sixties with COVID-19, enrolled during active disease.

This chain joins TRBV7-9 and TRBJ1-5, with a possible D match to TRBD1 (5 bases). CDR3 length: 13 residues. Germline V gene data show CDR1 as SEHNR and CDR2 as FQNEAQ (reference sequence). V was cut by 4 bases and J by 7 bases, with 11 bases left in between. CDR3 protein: CASSSSKGQPQHF. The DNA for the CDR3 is TGTGCCAGCAGCTCTTCCAAGGGGCAGCCCCAGCATTTT.

The CDR3 DNA is TGTGCCAGCAGCGTAGTTGGGACAGAGGACAATGAGCAGTTCTTC. As protein: CASSVVGTEDNEQFF. The rearrangement uses TRBV9 and TRBJ2-1; 7 positions agree with TRBD1. Losses at the gene ends were 0 bases for V and 5 bases for J; bases not matched to a gene: 5. The CDR3 runs to 15 residues. The germline CDR1 and CDR2 sequences are SGDLS and YYNGEE.

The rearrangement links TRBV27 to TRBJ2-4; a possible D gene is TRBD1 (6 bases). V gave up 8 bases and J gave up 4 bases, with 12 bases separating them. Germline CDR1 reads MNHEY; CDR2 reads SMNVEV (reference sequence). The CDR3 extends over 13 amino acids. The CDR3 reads CASGGAGKNIQYF. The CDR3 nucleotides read TGTGCCAGCGGGGGCGCCGGGAAAAACATTCAGTACTTC.

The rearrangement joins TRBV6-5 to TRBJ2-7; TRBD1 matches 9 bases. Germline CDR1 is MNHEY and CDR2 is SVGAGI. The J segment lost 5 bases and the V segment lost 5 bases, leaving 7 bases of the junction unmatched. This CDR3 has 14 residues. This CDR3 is CASSPGTGIDEQYF. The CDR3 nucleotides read TGTGCCAGCAGTCCCGGGACAGGGATCGACGAGCAGTACTTC.

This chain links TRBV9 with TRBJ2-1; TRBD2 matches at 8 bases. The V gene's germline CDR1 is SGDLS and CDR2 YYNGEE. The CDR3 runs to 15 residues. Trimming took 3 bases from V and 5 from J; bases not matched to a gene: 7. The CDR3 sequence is CASSASGGAHNEQFF. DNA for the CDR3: TGTGCCAGCAGCGCTTCCGGGGGGGCCCACAATGAGCAGTTCTTC.

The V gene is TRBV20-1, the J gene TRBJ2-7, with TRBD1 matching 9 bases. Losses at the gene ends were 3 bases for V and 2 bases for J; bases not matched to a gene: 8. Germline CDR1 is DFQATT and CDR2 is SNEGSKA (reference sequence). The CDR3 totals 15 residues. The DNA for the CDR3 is TGCAGTGCTAGTTCGCGGACAGGGGCGACCTACGAGCAGTACTTC. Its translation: CSASSRTGATYEQYF.